A selection of T cell receptor beta chains follows, all from one sample in a study of shared clonotypes between healthy human individuals. Profiled with immunoSEQ multiplex PCR; TCRdb holds only in-frame clones, not every one. The sample has some 510,000 clones, 79% seen once. The sequenced material came from PBMCs. The receptors derive from a woman in her forties in good health. Some clones in this sample may be carry-over from other donors' samples. The CDR3 runs from the conserved cysteine through the conserved F or W. The D gene is left open where the match is weak. Expanded clones get a size class; other rows say once, few or many, or leave the size out.

TRBV5-4	NA	NA	TRBJ2-7	TGTGCCAGCAGCTCCGGGGGGCTGCCCAACGAGCAGTACTTC	CASSSGGLPNEQYF
TRBV15	NA	once	TRBJ2-5	TGTGCCACCAGCAGAGATTCGGGGAAAGAGACCCAGTACTTC	CATSRDSGKETQYF
TRBV5-1	NA	NA	TRBJ1-1	TGCGCCAGCACCCCGTTTCTTAGTTTAAAAGGTGCTGAAGCTTTCTTT	CASTPFLSLKGAEAFF
TRBV5-6	NA	NA	TRBJ2-7	TGTGCCAGCAGCCCTAGGGTACGGGGATCGGTATTCGAGCAGTACTTC	CASSPRVRGSVFEQYF
TRBV14	NA	once	TRBJ2-7	TGTGCCAGCAGCTCGAACAGGGCGACCTACGAGCAGTACTTC	CASSSNRATYEQYF
TRBV5-4	TRBD2	NA	TRBJ2-5	TGTGCCAGCAGCTCCGGGGGGGTGGAAGAGACCCAGTACTTC	CASSSGGVEETQYF
TRBV28	TRBD1	NA	TRBJ2-1	TGTGCCAGCGCCGGGACAGGGGTATGGAATGAGCAGTTCTTC	CASAGTGVWNEQFF
TRBV6-1	NA	once	TRBJ2-1	TGTGCCAGCAGTTCCCCCGGGCTCCCGCAGTTCTTC	CASSSPGLPQFF
TRBV5-1	TRBD1	NA	TRBJ2-5	TGCGCCAGCAGTCCCGGGACAGATTTCCAAGAGACCCAGTACTTC	CASSPGTDFQETQYF
TRBV13	TRBD2	NA	TRBJ2-7	TGTGCCAGCAGCTTAGGCGGCGGGAGAGGTTACGAGCAGTACTTC	CASSLGGGRGYEQYF
TRBV18	NA	NA	TRBJ1-1	TGTGCCAGCTCACCACGGACAGTACAGAACACTGAAGCTTTCTTT	CASSPRTVQNTEAFF
TRBV5-1	NA	NA	TRBJ1-1	TGCGCCAGCAGCTTGGCTAGTCTAGGCACTGAAGCTTTCTTT	CASSLASLGTEAFF
TRBV5-6	TRBD2	NA	TRBJ2-5	TGTGCCAGCAGCTTGGTCCTTAGCGGGAGCGGGCAAGAGACCCAGTACTTC	CASSLVLSGSGQETQYF
TRBV5-1	NA	NA	TRBJ2-1	TGCGCCAGCAGCCCAGGGAGCTCCTACAATGAGCAGTTCTTC	CASSPGSSYNEQFF
TRBV7-9	NA	NA	TRBJ1-1	TGTGCCAGCAGCCCGGGGAGCACTGAAGCTTTCTTT	CASSPGSTEAFF
TRBV2	NA	NA	TRBJ1-3	TGTGCCAGCACTCGGATGTTCGGAAACACCATATATTTT	CASTRMFGNTIYF
TRBV2	TRBD2	once	TRBJ2-7	TGTGCCAGCAGTGTAACTAGCGGGAGGACTCTGACCTACGAGCAGTACTTC	CASSVTSGRTLTYEQYF
TRBV19	NA	NA	TRBJ1-3	TGTGCCAGTAGGAGCAGGGCCGTCTCTGGAAACACCATATATTTT	CASRSRAVSGNTIYF
TRBV5-4	TRBD1	NA	TRBJ2-5	TGTGCCAGCAGCTTACAGGGGGCGCGAGAGACCCAGTACTTC	CASSLQGARETQYF
TRBV9	TRBD2	NA	TRBJ2-1	TGTGCCAGCAGTCTAGCGGGAACCTCCTACAATGAGCAGTTCTTC	CASSLAGTSYNEQFF
TRBV7-2	TRBD2	NA	TRBJ2-2	TGTGCCAGCAGCTTAGGGACTAGCAACACCGGGGAGCTGTTTTTT	CASSLGTSNTGELFF
TRBV7-9	NA	NA	TRBJ1-5	TGTGCCAGCAGCTTCGGGGGTTTAAATCAGCCCCAGCATTTT	CASSFGGLNQPQHF
TRBV14	NA	once	TRBJ2-6	TGTGCCAGCAGTGGGGGAACCCTAATTCCCTCTGGGGCCAACGTCCTGACTTTC	CASSGGTLIPSGANVLTF
TRBV2	TRBD1	few	TRBJ2-3	TGTGCCAGCAGTGAAATGGGACAGGGGGCAGATACGCAGTATTTT	CASSEMGQGADTQYF
TRBV5-8	NA	NA	TRBJ1-4	TGTGCCAGCAGCTTGGACGGGGGGGCGCATAATGAAAAACTGTTTTTT	CASSLDGGAHNEKLFF
TRBV7-2	TRBD2	NA	TRBJ2-7	TGTGCCAGCAGCTCCTGGACTAGCGGGGGGCAGTACTTC	CASSSWTSGGQYF
TRBV6-5	NA	NA	TRBJ1-2	TGTGCCAGCACCCGCGACAGGACCAACTATGGCTACACCTTC	CASTRDRTNYGYTF
TRBV10-2	TRBD2	NA	TRBJ2-1	TGCGCCAGCAGGGTGGACCCCGGGACTAGCGGCAGCCTCAATGAGCAGTTCTTC	CASRVDPGTSGSLNEQFF
TRBV5-1	TRBD2	NA	TRBJ2-1	TGCGCCAGCAGCTTGTTAGCGGGAAAACCGGGGAATGAGCAGTTCTTC	CASSLLAGKPGNEQFF
TRBV27	NA	NA	TRBJ2-7	TGTGCCAGCAGTTCGGGGGGCGCATCCTACGAGCAGTACTTC	CASSSGGASYEQYF
TRBV11-2	NA	NA	TRBJ2-7	TGTGCCAGCAGCTTAAGGGAAAGCCCCTACGAGCAGTACTTC	CASSLRESPYEQYF
TRBV18	TRBD1	NA	TRBJ2-1	TGTGCCAGCTCAGCACAGGGGGGCTCCTACAATGAGCAGTTCTTC	CASSAQGGSYNEQFF
TRBV7-3	NA	NA	TRBJ2-2	TGTGCCAGCAGCTTAATCCCAGGAGGGACCGGGGAGCTGTTTTTT	CASSLIPGGTGELFF
TRBV11-2	NA	NA	TRBJ2-6	TGTGCCAGCAGCTTGGGCTTCGGGGCCCTCCGTGGGGCCAACGTCCTGACTTTC	CASSLGFGALRGANVLTF
TRBV27	TRBD1	NA	TRBJ1-6	TGTGCCAGCAGTTCCCGGACAGGGATGGCACCCCTCCACTTT	CASSSRTGMAPLHF
TRBV7-2	NA	NA	TRBJ1-6	TGTGCCAGCAGCGAGGGCGGCTATTCACCCCTCCACTTT	CASSEGGYSPLHF
TRBV10-3	NA	NA	TRBJ1-5	TGTGCCATCAGTGAGTCCCGGGGCAATCAGCCCCAGCATTTT	CAISESRGNQPQHF
TRBV2	NA	NA	TRBJ2-3	TGTGCCAGCAGTGAAGGGGCAGGGGGCACAGATACGCAGTATTTT	CASSEGAGGTDTQYF
TRBV7-8	TRBD2	NA	TRBJ2-2	TGTGCCAGCAGCCAGTTAGCGGGAGGCACCGGGGAGCTGTTTTTT	CASSQLAGGTGELFF
TRBV30	NA	few	TRBJ1-1	TGTGCCTGGAAGTGGTGGGAGGACACTGAAGCTTTCTTT	CAWKWWEDTEAFF
TRBV15	NA	NA	TRBJ2-7	TGTGCCACCAGCAGAGACCGGCAGGGTCCCATTGACTCCTACGAGCAGTACTTC	CATSRDRQGPIDSYEQYF
TRBV6-6	NA	NA	TRBJ1-2	TGTGCCAGCAGTTACTTCCCTCGGGGCTATGGCTACACCTTC	CASSYFPRGYGYTF
TRBV4-3	NA	NA	TRBJ2-7	TGCGCCAGCAGCCAAACCGCGACAGGACCCTACGAGCAGTACTTC	CASSQTATGPYEQYF
TRBV5-8	NA	many	TRBJ1-1	TGTGCCAGCAGCCCTCGAGGGGCTTGGACTGAAGCTTTCTTT	CASSPRGAWTEAFF
TRBV19	TRBD1	NA	TRBJ1-4	TGTGCCACCTCCCGCGGGGTGGGACAGGGTTATGAAAAACTGTTTTTT	CATSRGVGQGYEKLFF
TRBV2	NA	NA	TRBJ2-1	TGTGCCAGCAGTGAGGTATGGGGGAGTTCCTACAATGAGCAGTTCTTC	CASSEVWGSSYNEQFF
TRBV14	NA	NA	TRBJ1-5	TGTGCCAGCAGCCCCGACAGAAATCAGCCCCAGCATTTT	CASSPDRNQPQHF
TRBV7-9	NA	NA	TRBJ1-2	TGTGCCACCGGGGGGTTAAGAGGCTACACCTTC	CATGGLRGYTF
TRBV6-4	TRBD2	once	TRBJ2-6	TGTGCCAGCAGCTGGACTAGCGGGATCTCTGGGGCCAACGTCCTGACTTTC	CASSWTSGISGANVLTF
TRBV25-1	TRBD2	NA	TRBJ2-7	TGTGCCAGCAGTGGAACTAGCGGGAGCTCCTACGAGCAGTACTTC	CASSGTSGSSYEQYF
TRBV7-3	NA	NA	TRBJ2-7	TGTGCCAGCAGCCCCTCCGGGCAGTCCTACGAGCAGTACTTC	CASSPSGQSYEQYF
TRBV4-3	TRBD1	NA	TRBJ2-1	TGCGCCAGCAGCCAAGCATGGGACAGTACCTACAATGAGCAGTTCTTC	CASSQAWDSTYNEQFF
TRBV19	TRBD1	NA	TRBJ1-5	TGTGCCAGTAGTTCTTTGGGACAGGGGGCCAGCAATCAGCCCCAGCATTTT	CASSSLGQGASNQPQHF
TRBV7-9	NA	few	TRBJ1-4	TGTGCCAGCAGCTCGGAGGGGGTAACTAATGAAAAACTGTTTTTT	CASSSEGVTNEKLFF